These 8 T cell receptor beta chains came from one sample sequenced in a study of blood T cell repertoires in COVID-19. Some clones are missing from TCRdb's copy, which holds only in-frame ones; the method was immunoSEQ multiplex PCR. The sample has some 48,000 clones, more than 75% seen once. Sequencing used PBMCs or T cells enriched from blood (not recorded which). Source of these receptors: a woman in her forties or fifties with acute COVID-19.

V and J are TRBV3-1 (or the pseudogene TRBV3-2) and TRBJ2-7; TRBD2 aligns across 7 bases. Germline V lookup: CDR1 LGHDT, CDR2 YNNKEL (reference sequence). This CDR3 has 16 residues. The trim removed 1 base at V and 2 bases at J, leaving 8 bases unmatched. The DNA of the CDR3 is TGTGCCAGCAGCCAAGCGCGGGGGTATTCCACCTACGAGCAGTACTTC. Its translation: CASSQARGYSTYEQYF.

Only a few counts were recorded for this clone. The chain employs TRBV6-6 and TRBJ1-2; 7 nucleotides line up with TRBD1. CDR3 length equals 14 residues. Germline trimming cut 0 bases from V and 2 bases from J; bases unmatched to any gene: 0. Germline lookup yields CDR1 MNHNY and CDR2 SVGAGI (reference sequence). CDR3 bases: TGTGCCAGCAGTTACTCGGGACAGAACTATGGCTACACCTTC. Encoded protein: CASSYSGQNYGYTF.

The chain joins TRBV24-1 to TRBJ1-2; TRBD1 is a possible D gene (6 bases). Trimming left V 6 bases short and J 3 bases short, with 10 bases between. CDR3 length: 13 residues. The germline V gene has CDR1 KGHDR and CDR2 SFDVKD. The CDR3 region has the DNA TGTGCCACCAGTCGGGGGGCCGACTATGGCTACACCTTC. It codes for CATSRGADYGYTF.

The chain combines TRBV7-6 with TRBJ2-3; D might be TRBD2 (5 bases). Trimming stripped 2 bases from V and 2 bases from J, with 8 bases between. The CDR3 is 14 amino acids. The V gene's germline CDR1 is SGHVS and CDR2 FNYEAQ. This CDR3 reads CASSLTGNTDTQYF. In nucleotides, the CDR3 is TGTGCCAGCAGCTTAACGGGGAACACAGATACGCAGTATTTT.

CDR3 nucleotide sequence: TGTGCCAGCAGACAGGGTTCTGAAGCTTTCTTT. Translated: CASRQGSEAFF. The J gene is TRBJ1-1, the V gene TRBV6-5, with D possibly being TRBD1 (6 bases). This CDR3 has 11 amino acids. Germline V gene lookup returns CDR1 MNHEY and CDR2 SVGAGI. V dropped 6 bases and J dropped 6 bases, with 8 bases sitting between them.

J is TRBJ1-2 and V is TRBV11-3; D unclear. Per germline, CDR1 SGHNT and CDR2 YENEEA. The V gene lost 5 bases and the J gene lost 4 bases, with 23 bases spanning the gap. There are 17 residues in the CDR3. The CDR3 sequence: CASSPRSGGGASYGYTF. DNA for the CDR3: TGTGCCAGCAGCCCAAGATCGGGTGGCGGCGCGAGCTATGGCTACACCTTC.

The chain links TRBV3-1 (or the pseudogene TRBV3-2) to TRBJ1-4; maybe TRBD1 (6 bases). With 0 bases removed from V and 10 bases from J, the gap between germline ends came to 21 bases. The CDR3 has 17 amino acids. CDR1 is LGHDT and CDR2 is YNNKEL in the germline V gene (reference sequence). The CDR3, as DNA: TGTGCCAGCAGCCAAGATAATTTGGGGGCTGGAATGGGAAAACTGTTTTTT. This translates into CASSQDNLGAGMGKLFF.

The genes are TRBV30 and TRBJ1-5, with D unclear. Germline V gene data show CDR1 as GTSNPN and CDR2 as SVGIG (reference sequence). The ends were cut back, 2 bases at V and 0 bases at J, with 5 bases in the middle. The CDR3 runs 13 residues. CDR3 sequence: CAWSSGSNQPQHF. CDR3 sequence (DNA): TGTGCCTGGAGTTCAGGTAGCAATCAGCCCCAGCATTTT.